The 10 T cell receptor beta chains below all came from one sample that was sequenced in a study of cytomegalovirus exposure and HLA in healthy donors. TCRdb's table, derived via immunoSEQ multiplex PCR, lists solely in-frame clones and lacks some. Seen here are some 98,000 clones, about 90% observed once, and the top ten hold less than 7.5%. The sequenced sample was PBMCs. These receptors came from a man aged 18 to 29 in good health and CMV-seropositive.

The chain joins TRBV16 to TRBJ2-1; tentative D call: TRBD2 (6 bases). Per germline, CDR1 KGHSY and CDR2 FQNENV. This CDR3 contains 15 residues. Trimming pared 8 bases from V and 11 bases from J, leaving 25 bases between. CDR3 protein: CASRPGVVADSKQFF. The DNA for the CDR3 is TGTGCCAGCCGACCGGGGGTTGTAGCGGACTCCAAGCAGTTCTTC.

This clone was observed once. V gene TRBV7-9 combines with J gene TRBJ2-1; TRBD1 matches at 7 bases. The V and J ends lost 8 bases and 4 bases, in that order; junction bases with no gene match: 11. Germline lookup yields CDR1 SEHNR and CDR2 FQNEAQ (reference sequence). The CDR3 extends over 15 amino acids. CDR3 residues: CASSEQGLGYNEQFF. DNA of the CDR3: TGTGCCAGCTCCGAACAGGGGCTGGGGTACAATGAGCAGTTCTTC.

The chain couples TRBV2 to TRBJ2-3; 13 bases match TRBD2. With V trimmed by 3 bases and J by 4 bases, 10 bases remained unmatched. This CDR3 has 18 residues. Germline CDR1 SNHLY, CDR2 FYNNEI. The CDR3 sequence: CASSDPGLAGSRADTQYF. The DNA of the CDR3 is TGTGCCAGCAGTGACCCGGGACTAGCGGGATCGAGAGCAGATACGCAGTATTTT.

This clone was counted only a few times. The chain has TRBV10-1 and TRBJ1-1, with a weak D call TRBD1 (6 bases). The CDR3 spans 14 residues. The V end lost 1 base, the J end lost 6 bases, and 12 bases lay between the germline ends. CDR1 WNHNN and CDR2 SYGVQD come from the germline V gene (reference sequence). CDR3 residues: CASSEFGRGAEAFF. The CDR3 coding sequence is TGCGCCAGCAGTGAGTTCGGCAGGGGCGCTGAAGCTTTCTTT.

The chain carries TRBV5-1 and TRBJ2-5, with 7 bases matching TRBD1. Looked up from germline, CDR1 is SGHRS and CDR2 is YFSETQ. V gave up 4 bases and J gave up 1 base; unmatched junction bases: 7. CDR3 length: 15 residues. The chain's CDR3 is CASSPGTVSQETQYF. In DNA, the CDR3 is TGCGCCAGCAGCCCGGGGACAGTTAGCCAAGAGACCCAGTACTTC.

This clone was detected once. V usage is TRBV27 and J usage is TRBJ1-1, with TRBD1 matching 8 bases. Looked up from germline, CDR1 is MNHEY and CDR2 is SMNVEV (reference sequence). This CDR3 has 13 amino acids. Losses at the gene ends were 2 bases for V and 7 bases for J; bases not matched to a gene: 3. The CDR3 region has the DNA TGTGCCAGCAGTTTAGGCAGGGGGCTTGAAGCTTTCTTT. Translation: CASSLGRGLEAFF.

V gene TRBV25-1 combines with J gene TRBJ2-3, with 7 bases matching TRBD1. With 6 bases clipped from V and 4 bases from J, the junction kept 7 bases outside the gene matches. The CDR3 extends over 14 amino acids. Germline CDR1 reads MGHDK; CDR2 reads SYGVNS. The CDR3 protein is CASSATGDADTQYF. As DNA, the CDR3 is TGTGCCAGCAGCGCAACAGGGGACGCAGATACGCAGTATTTT. Full variable domain (missing parts from reference TRBV25-1 and TRBJ2-3): EADIYQTPRYLVIGTGKKITLECSQTMGHDKMYWYQQDPGMELHLIHYSYGVNSTEKGDLSSESTVSRIRTEHFPLTLESARPSHTSQYLCASSATGDADTQYFGPGTRLTVL.

V gene TRBV11-3 combines with J gene TRBJ2-7; TRBD1 might be the D (5 bases). This CDR3 comprises 12 residues. Germline V gene lookup returns CDR1 SGHNT and CDR2 YENEEA. Trimming took 4 bases from V and 3 from J, leaving 7 bases between them. The CDR3 sequence is CASSSGHYEQYF. Written as DNA, the CDR3 is TGTGCCAGCAGCTCTGGACACTACGAGCAGTACTTC.

V is TRBV6-1 and J is TRBJ1-1; the D is unclear. Deletions cut 8 bases from V and 3 bases from J, with 7 bases between. CDR1 is MNHNS and CDR2 is SASEGT in the germline V gene. The CDR3 extends over 11 amino acids. Here the CDR3 reads CASRTDTEAFF. The CDR3 nucleotides are TGTGCCAGCCGGACTGACACTGAAGCTTTCTTT.

The V call is TRBV6-1, the J call TRBJ1-1, with 7 bases aligning to TRBD1. Germline lookup yields CDR1 MNHNS and CDR2 SASEGT. This CDR3 region has 19 residues. V shed 2 bases, J shed 1 base, and the junction held 16 bases outside the gene matches. CDR3 nucleotides: TGTGCCAGCAGTGAACTGGAGGGGGCGGATTTCTATCCGAACACTGAAGCTTTCTTT. Translation gives CASSELEGADFYPNTEAFF.